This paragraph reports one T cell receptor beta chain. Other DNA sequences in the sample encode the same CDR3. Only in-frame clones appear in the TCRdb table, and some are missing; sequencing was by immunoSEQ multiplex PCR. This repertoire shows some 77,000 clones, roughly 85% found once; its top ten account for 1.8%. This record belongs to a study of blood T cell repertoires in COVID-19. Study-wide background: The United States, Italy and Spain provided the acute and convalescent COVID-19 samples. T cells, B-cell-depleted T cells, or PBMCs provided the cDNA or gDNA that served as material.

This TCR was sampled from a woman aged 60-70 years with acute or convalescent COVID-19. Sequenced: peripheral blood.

CDR3 amino acids: CATSDLRGNTIYF. CDR3 sequence (DNA): TGTGCCACCAGTGATCTACGAGGAAACACCATATATTTT. The chain is built from TRBV24-1 and TRBJ1-3, with D uncertain. This CDR3 comprises 13 residues. Deletions cut 3 bases from V and 4 bases from J, with 6 bases between. Germline loops: CDR1 KGHDR, CDR2 SFDVKD.